Listed below are T cell receptor beta chains from one sample, sequenced in a study of T cell responses to AZD1222 COVID-19 vaccine. Measured with immunoSEQ multiplex PCR; TCRdb has only the in-frame clones, and not every one. The data show some 120,000 clones, 90% seen once. The sample consisted of peripheral blood, taken on day 0 of AZD1222 vaccination. These receptors came from an adult in good health. The CDR3 runs from the conserved cysteine through the conserved F or W. The D gene is left open where the match is weak. Where a row states a size, it is once, few, many or the class of an expanded clone; other rows omit it.

TRBV25-1,TRBD1,NA,TRBJ1-2,CASSEPAGTGPFYGYTF,TGTGCCAGCAGTGAACCCGCCGGGACAGGGCCTTTCTATGGCTACACCTTC
TRBV28,NA,NA,TRBJ1-2,CASIQLDTSYGYTF,TGTGCCAGCATACAGCTGGACACCTCCTATGGCTACACCTTC
TRBV4-1,NA,NA,TRBJ1-6,CASSQKEDPPLHF,TGCGCCAGCAGCCAAAAAGAGGATCCACCCCTCCACTTT
TRBV5-6,NA,NA,TRBJ2-1,CASSPSGSDNEQFF,TGTGCCAGCAGCCCCTCGGGGTCCGACAATGAGCAGTTCTTC
TRBV10-3,TRBD1,NA,TRBJ2-1,CAISEGQGHEQFF,TGTGCCATCAGTGAGGGACAGGGACATGAGCAGTTCTTC
TRBV5-6,NA,once,TRBJ2-1,CASSLRSGLGYNEQFF,TGTGCCAGCAGCTTGAGGTCGGGACTGGGTTACAATGAGCAGTTCTTC
TRBV19,TRBD2,NA,TRBJ2-1,CASSILAGTDEQFF,TGTGCCAGTAGTATTCTAGCGGGAACCGATGAGCAGTTCTTC
TRBV2,NA,few,TRBJ1-1,CASSESDTEAFF,TGTGCCAGCAGTGAGTCGGACACTGAAGCTTTCTTT
TRBV28,NA,NA,TRBJ2-5,CASSYGGALETQYF,TGTGCCAGCAGTTATGGTGGGGCGTTAGAGACCCAGTACTTC
TRBV20-1,NA,NA,TRBJ2-3,CSAAYSAQYF,TGCAGTGCCGCCTATTCGGCGCAGTATTTT
TRBV12-3/TRBV12-4,NA,NA,TRBJ1-5,CASSPLSNQPQHF,TGTGCCAGCAGCCCACTCAGCAATCAGCCCCAGCATTTT